This TCR beta chain derives from a study of CD4 T cells in relation to SARS-CoV-2 and coronaviruses. In germline, CDR1 is MNHEY, CDR2 SMNVEV (reference sequence). V lost 0 bases, J lost 2 bases, and 10 bases lay in between. CDR3 length: 15 amino acids. CD4+ T cells from unexposed donors were obtained before the COVID-19 pandemic (2011-2018). Isolation of CD4+ T cells took place after about 10 days in culture. Libraries were prepared by immunoSEQ multiplex PCR; TCRdb keeps only in-frame clonotypes and omits some of them. The table records some 21,000 clones, around 80% of them present only once. Concerning this clone itself: As yet, its antigen is unknown.

Sequences were obtained from CD4+ T cells from PBMCs, cultured in vitro. The rearrangement uses TRBV27 and TRBJ2-5, with a possible D match to TRBD1 (5 bases). The receptor comes from a human donor in good health. CDR3 protein: CASSLSGNRQETQYF. In nucleotides, the CDR3 is TGTGCCAGCAGTTTATCAGGCAACAGGCAAGAGACCCAGTACTTC.